This T cell receptor (beta chain) emerged from a study of identifying expanded T cells in peripheral blood. Study results and limitations: Clone count variance between roughly 2-week samples rose with total template count.

Healthy donors had no documented immune events, such as infections, while sampled. CDR3 length: 16 residues. Germline V gene sequence: CDR1 SGHRS, CDR2 YFSETQ. V lost 4 bases to trimming and J lost 1 base; unmatched junction nucleotides: 4. This clone has only one observation. As yet, its antigen is unknown. The data were produced by immunoSEQ multiplex PCR, yet TCRdb's version contains in-frame clones alone and is incomplete. The sample carries 97,000 or so clones, 88% recorded once. The chain is built from TRBV5-1 and TRBJ2-3, with 12 positions matching TRBD1. The origin of this receptor is a person aged 18 to 75 in good health. Source material: blood. DNA for the CDR3: TGCGCCAGCAGCCCGGGACAGGGGGCTGGCACAGATACGCAGTATTTT. This encodes CASSPGQGAGTDTQYF. Complete variable domain (other parts from reference TRBV5-1 and TRBJ2-3): KAGVTQTPRYLIKTRGQQVTLSCSPISGHRSVSWYQQTPGQGLQFLFEYFSETQRNKGNFPGRFSGRQFSNSRSEMNVSTLELGDSALYLCASSPGQGAGTDTQYFGPGTRLTVL.